This T cell receptor beta chain was sequenced during a study of T-cell reconstitution after alpha-beta-depleted transplantation in children. A TCRbeta library incorporating unique molecular identifiers was prepared. MiXCR, run by TCRdb on the PCR reads, gives a single entry per CDR3 protein. The table lists about 900,000 distinct CDR3 sequences, around 30% of them singletons. Many counts were recorded for this clonotype. The target antigen is unknown. From germline, CDR1 is SGHRS and CDR2 YFSETQ. The CDR3 has 14 residues. The V gene lost 2 bases and the J gene lost 9 bases, with 15 bases spanning the gap. Study-wide results and limits: Diversity of TCRbeta at day 60 was high in some patients, arising from surviving recipient T cells and thymic progenitors. Fresh T-cell production supplied most of the T-cell counts and diversity seen one year after transplant. Reportedly, alpha-beta T cells present about two months post-transplant originated from several hundred expanded clones of graft origin.

The V call is TRBV5-1, the J call TRBJ2-1; D is undetermined. This receptor was obtained from a boy in the first two years of life who had a stem cell transplant for SCID, so the T cells may come from the graft donor. Sample: PBMCs, mostly from graft donor cells, taken 360 days after TCRalphabeta/CD19-depleted stem cell transplant. As DNA, the CDR3 is TGCGCCAGCAGCTTAATCCTGAAAGGCGGTGAGCAGTTCTTC. Translated, it gives CASSLILKGGEQFF.